This TCR beta chain emerged from a study of blood T cell repertoires in COVID-19. Some clones are missing from TCRdb's copy, which holds only in-frame ones; the method was immunoSEQ multiplex PCR. The sample lists tens of thousands of clones, more than 80% occurring once. This clone was found a few times. The sequenced sample was peripheral blood. This clonotype was obtained from a woman of 80 years or more with acute or convalescent COVID-19.

The CDR3 is CASSSIGTSGTEQYF. CDR3 in DNA: TGTGCCAGCAGCTCAATCGGGACTAGCGGGACCGAGCAGTACTTC. The chain couples TRBV7-6 to TRBJ2-7; TRBD2 aligns across 13 bases. Germline V gene sequence: CDR1 SGHVS, CDR2 FNYEAQ. This CDR3 comprises 15 residues. J was trimmed by 6 bases and V by 4 bases; bases with no gene match: 6. The full variable domain, with the rest looked up from reference TRBV7-6 and TRBJ2-7, is GAGVSQSPRYKVTKRGQDVALRCDPISGHVSLYWYRQALGQGPEFLTYFNYEAQQDKSGLPNDRFSAERPEGSISTLTIQRTEQRDSAMYRCASSSIGTSGTEQYFGPGTRLTVT.